These T cell receptor beta chains were read from a single sample in a study of cytomegalovirus exposure and HLA in healthy donors. The data were produced by immunoSEQ multiplex PCR, yet TCRdb's version contains in-frame clones alone and is incomplete. The sample holds tens of thousands of clones; roughly 79% are singletons and the top ten take under 2%. Source material: PBMCs. These receptor sequences come from a woman aged 25 to 45 in good health and CMV-seronegative. CDR3s include the opening cysteine and the closing phenylalanine or tryptophan.

J gene	V gene	CDR3 protein
TRBJ1-1	TRBV9	CASSVEATAFKAFF
TRBJ1-2	TRBV30	CAWTGVSQGGIGYTF
TRBJ1-2	TRBV5-1	CASSMLQGGNGYTF
TRBJ2-7	TRBV23-1	CASSPSLAGGPGQYF
TRBJ2-5	TRBV28	CASSPDRGQETQYF
TRBJ1-2	TRBV27	CASSLTDRTRGYGYTF
TRBJ1-3	TRBV5-5	CASSSTLKTGTGNTIYF
TRBJ1-1	TRBV28	CASIETGYEAEAFF
TRBJ2-3	TRBV5-1	CASSLGRVTDTQYF
TRBJ1-1	TRBV19	CASSIEAGRYTEAFF
TRBJ2-1	TRBV10-1	CASRAKTLRLAGGNEQFF
TRBJ2-2	TRBV6-4	CASSDSAGSGGTGELFF
TRBJ2-7	TRBV14	CASSPGLAGVSEQYF
TRBJ2-5	TRBV9	CASSVEGQGQETQYF
TRBJ1-1	TRBV30	CAWSVLGGAGRTNTEAFF
TRBJ2-1	TRBV7-8	CASSKRDYAYNEQFF
TRBJ2-1	TRBV10-3	CAILLSAGGYNEQFF
TRBJ1-4	TRBV5-6	CASSLVGGGGEKLFF
TRBJ1-1	TRBV7-9	CASSLEGQGLMNTEAFF
TRBJ2-1	TRBV13	CASSLGRHNEQFF
TRBJ2-7	TRBV5-1	CASRQGLAGGYEQYF
TRBJ1-1	TRBV6-1	CASRPGQNTEAFF
TRBJ1-1	TRBV9	CASSGRHGAFF
TRBJ2-1	TRBV4-1	CASSQVGRGPGSYNEQFF
TRBJ1-5	TRBV19	CASSEDRAYQPQHF
TRBJ2-5	TRBV9	CASSVASGQGAKETQYF
TRBJ2-7	TRBV28	CASTSYEQYF
-	TRBV19	CASSLKVGGGTYEQYF
TRBJ2-4	TRBV30	CAWSPRDTLAKNIQYF
TRBJ1-2	TRBV5-6	CASSLLWDRGGYTF
TRBJ1-1	TRBV27	CASSLGTGGKEAFF
TRBJ2-1	TRBV29-1	CSVEDLTSGISYNEQFF
TRBJ2-7	TRBV29-1	CSARERELSYEQYF
TRBJ1-2	TRBV28	CASDRGRWDYGYTF
TRBJ2-5	TRBV5-6	CASSLVGGQETQYF
TRBJ2-2	TRBV5-4	CASSLGQGGTGELFF
TRBJ2-3	TRBV5-1	CASSLGSAGGTDTQYF
TRBJ1-2	TRBV19	CASSAGTGVGYTF
TRBJ2-1	TRBV7-9	CASRGAGDSYNEQFF
TRBJ2-4	TRBV2	CASREEPGTSGTRSLTKNIQYF
TRBJ1-1	TRBV28	CASSPDRGGTEAFF